The clone carrying this T cell receptor beta chain was detected a few times. The antigen is not known. The data belong to a study of beta chain features in type 1 diabetes. Study-wide findings and caveats: In type 1 diabetes patients, VDJ junctions had fewer insertions; deletions at these junctions were more frequent. The study found moderately but significantly shorter TCRB CDR3s in all four CD4+ subsets of Type 1 diabetes patients.

Expressed TCRB transcripts were sequenced because the isolated RNA had all been reverse transcribed beforehand. The method was immunoSEQ multiplex PCR; TCRdb's version includes in-frame clones alone and lacks a portion of them. The sample lists about 260,000 clones; around 21% were seen once. Germline V gene sequence: CDR1 LGHNA, CDR2 YNFKEQ. The CDR3 is 15 amino acids. V lost 3 bases and J lost 1; bases outside the gene matches: 3. The sequencing sample was made of naive CD4+ T cells from blood. This receptor was obtained from a woman in her thirties or forties with type 1 diabetes. The chain uses TRBV4-2 and TRBJ1-5, with 7 bases aligning to TRBD1. As DNA, the CDR3 is TGTGCCAGCAGCCAGTTACAGGGGAGCAATCAGCCCCAGCATTTT. Residues: CASSQLQGSNQPQHF.